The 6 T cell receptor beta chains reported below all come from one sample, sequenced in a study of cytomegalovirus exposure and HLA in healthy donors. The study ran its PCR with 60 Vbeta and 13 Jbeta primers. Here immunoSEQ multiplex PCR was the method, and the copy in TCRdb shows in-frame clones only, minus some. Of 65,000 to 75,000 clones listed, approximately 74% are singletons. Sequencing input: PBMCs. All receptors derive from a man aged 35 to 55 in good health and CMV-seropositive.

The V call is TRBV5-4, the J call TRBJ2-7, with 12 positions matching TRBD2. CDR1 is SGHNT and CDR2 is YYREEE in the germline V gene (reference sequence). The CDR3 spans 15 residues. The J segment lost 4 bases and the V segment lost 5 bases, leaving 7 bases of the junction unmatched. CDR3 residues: CASSPGGLAGYEQYF. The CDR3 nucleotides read TGTGCCAGCAGTCCGGGGGGACTAGCGGGTTACGAGCAGTACTTC.

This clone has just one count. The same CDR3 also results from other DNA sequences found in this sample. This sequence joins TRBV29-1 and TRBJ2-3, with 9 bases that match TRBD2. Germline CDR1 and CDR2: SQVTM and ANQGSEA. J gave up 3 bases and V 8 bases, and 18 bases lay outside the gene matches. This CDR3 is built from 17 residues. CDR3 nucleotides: TGCAGCTTCGGGGTCCTCGTGGGCGGGGGGGCTACAGATACGCAGTATTTT. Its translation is CSFGVLVGGGATDTQYF.

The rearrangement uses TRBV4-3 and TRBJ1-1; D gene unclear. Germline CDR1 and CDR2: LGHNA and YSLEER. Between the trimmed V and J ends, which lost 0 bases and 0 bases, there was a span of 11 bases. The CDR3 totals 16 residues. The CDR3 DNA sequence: TGCGCCAGCAGCCAAGAATCCTGGGCCATGAACACTGAAGCTTTCTTT. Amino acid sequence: CASSQESWAMNTEAFF.

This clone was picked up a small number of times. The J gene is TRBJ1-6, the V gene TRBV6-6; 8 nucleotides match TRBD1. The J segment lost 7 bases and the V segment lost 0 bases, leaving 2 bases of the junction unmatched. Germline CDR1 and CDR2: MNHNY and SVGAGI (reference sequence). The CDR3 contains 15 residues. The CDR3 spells CASSYSGQGNSPLHF. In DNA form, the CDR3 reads TGTGCCAGCAGTTACTCAGGACAGGGAAATTCACCCCTCCACTTT.

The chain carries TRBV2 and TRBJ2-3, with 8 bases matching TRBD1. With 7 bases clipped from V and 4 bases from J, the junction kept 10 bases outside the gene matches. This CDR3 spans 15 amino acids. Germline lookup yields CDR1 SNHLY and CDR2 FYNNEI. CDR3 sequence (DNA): TGTGCCAGCACCCGGACAGGGATGGGTGCAGATACGCAGTATTTT. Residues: CASTRTGMGADTQYF.

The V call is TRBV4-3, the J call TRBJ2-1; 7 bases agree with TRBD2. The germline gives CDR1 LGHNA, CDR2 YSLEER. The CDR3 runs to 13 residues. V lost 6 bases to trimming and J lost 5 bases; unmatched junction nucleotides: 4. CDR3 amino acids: CASRGAGNNEQFF. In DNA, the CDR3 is TGCGCCAGCAGAGGAGCGGGGAACAATGAGCAGTTCTTC.